This T cell receptor (beta chain) was found in a study of T cell responses to AZD1222 COVID-19 vaccine. As for the study in general: Researchers grouped second doses given at about 4 or about 12 weeks into one pool.

Details on this clone: The antigen is undetermined.

V lost 3 bases to trimming and J lost 3 bases, with 13 bases between them. The CDR3 is made up of 15 amino acids. The germline gives CDR1 SEHNR, CDR2 FQNEAQ (reference sequence). General observations from the study: The peak T cell response came first, and repertoires were sampled only after it. Seropositive status at baseline applied to only 6 or 7 AZD1222 recipients. Nearly half of spike-specific TCRs reportedly go after variant regions that carry no mutations.

Clones were sequenced by immunoSEQ multiplex PCR, and TCRdb holds only the in-frame ones, with some missing. The sample shows over 150,000 clones, around nine tenths of them seen only once. The chain employs TRBV7-9 and TRBJ2-3; D ambiguous. Sequenced here: peripheral blood, sampled on day 0 of AZD1222 vaccination. The origin of this receptor is an adult in good health. The CDR3 sequence: CASSFPGSSTDTQYF. The CDR3 DNA reads as TGTGCCAGCAGCTTTCCAGGATCTTCTACAGATACGCAGTATTTT.